These 2 T cell receptor beta chains originate from one sample sequenced in a study of CD8 T cells in Susac syndrome. A quantity of about 0.5 to 1 ug RNA underwent reverse transcription using random hexamers. TCRdb recomputed calls from the immunoSEQ multiplex PCR reads with MiXCR, one row per CDR3 protein. The table includes 100,000 to 150,000 distinct CDR3 sequences, 90% to 95% detected once. Sequenced material: CD4+ T cells from PBMCs. The origin of the receptors is a human donor in good health.

This sequence joins TRBV4-3 and TRBJ1-1; D is undetermined. Looked up from germline, CDR1 is LGHNA and CDR2 is YSLEER. The ends were cut back, 5 bases at V and 8 bases at J, with 15 bases in the middle. The length of the CDR3 is 13 residues. The CDR3 is CASSYTRAREAFF. As DNA, the CDR3 is TGCGCCAGCAGCTACACACGAGCTAGGGAAGCTTTCTTT.

The V and J genes are TRBV7-9 and TRBJ1-2; D uncertain. V lost 2 bases to trimming and J lost 6 bases, with 16 bases between them. This CDR3 contains 15 residues. Germline-derived CDR1 and CDR2 are SEHNR and FQNEAQ (reference sequence). Here the CDR3 DNA reads TGTGCCAGCAGCTTATCGTCTGGGCTGCCGGATGGCTACACCTTC. This translates into CASSLSSGLPDGYTF.